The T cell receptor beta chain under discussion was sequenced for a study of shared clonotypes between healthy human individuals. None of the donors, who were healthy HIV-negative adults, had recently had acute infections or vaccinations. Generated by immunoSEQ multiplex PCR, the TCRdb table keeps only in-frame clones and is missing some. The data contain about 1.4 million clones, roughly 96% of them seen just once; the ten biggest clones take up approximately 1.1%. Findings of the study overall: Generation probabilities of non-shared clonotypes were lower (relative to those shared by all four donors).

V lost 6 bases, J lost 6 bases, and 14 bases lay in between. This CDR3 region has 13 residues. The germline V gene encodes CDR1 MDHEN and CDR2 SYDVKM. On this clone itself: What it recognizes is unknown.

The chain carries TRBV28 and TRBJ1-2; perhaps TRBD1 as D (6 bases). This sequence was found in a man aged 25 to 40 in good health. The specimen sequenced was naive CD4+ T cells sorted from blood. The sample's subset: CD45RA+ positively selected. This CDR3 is CASSSRTADGYTF. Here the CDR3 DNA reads TGTGCCAGCAGCTCGAGGACAGCTGATGGCTACACCTTC.